Given below is one T cell receptor beta chain in context. Its matching antigen is unknown. Other DNA sequences from this sample encode an identical CDR3 as well. Repertoires were generated with immunoSEQ multiplex PCR, while TCRdb's copy carries only in-frame clones and drops some. The sample yields over 95,000 clones, approximately 89% seen once. This entry is derived from a study of T cell responses to AZD1222 COVID-19 vaccine. Regarding the study as a whole: With dominance at 160-218 and 743-854, vaccine-associated CD4 TCRs spanned spike.

This CDR3 has 13 amino acids. Per the germline V gene, CDR1 is SQVTM and CDR2 is ANQGSEA. Unmatched junction bases numbered 4, after V lost 4 bases and J lost 3 bases. This chain connects TRBV29-1 to TRBJ2-7; the match to TRBD1 covers 9 bases. The starting material was peripheral blood, obtained on day 0 of AZD1222 vaccination. This TCR was sampled from an adult in good health. CDR3 bases: TGCAGCGTTGGGCGGGACAGGGTCTACGAGCAGTACTTC. Residues: CSVGRDRVYEQYF.